The entry below describes one TCR beta chain. What it binds is unknown. The CDR3 is 14 residues long. Germline V CDR1 and CDR2: SGHRS, YFSETQ. V lost 4 bases and J lost 2, with 12 bases in between. Making the TCR beta libraries involved quantitative 5'-RACE with molecular barcodes. MiXCR was run by TCRdb on the 5' RACE reads, yielding one entry per CDR3 protein. Of 250,000 to 300,000 distinct CDR3 sequences listed, 20% are singletons. The record originates from a study of CD8 T cells in ankylosing spondylitis. Notes on the study in general: Within matched ankylosing spondylitis synovial fluid, disease-linked clones were reportedly significantly enriched.

The chain recombines TRBV5-1 with TRBJ1-1; the D gene is possibly TRBD1 (6 bases). The specimen was blood, either unsorted or a sorted T cell fraction (not recorded which). The TCR originated in a male donor with ankylosing spondylitis or in good health (not recorded which). CDR3 amino acids: CASSVGHRNTEAFF. In nucleotides, the CDR3 is TGCGCCAGCAGCGTGGGACATCGTAACACTGAAGCTTTCTTT.